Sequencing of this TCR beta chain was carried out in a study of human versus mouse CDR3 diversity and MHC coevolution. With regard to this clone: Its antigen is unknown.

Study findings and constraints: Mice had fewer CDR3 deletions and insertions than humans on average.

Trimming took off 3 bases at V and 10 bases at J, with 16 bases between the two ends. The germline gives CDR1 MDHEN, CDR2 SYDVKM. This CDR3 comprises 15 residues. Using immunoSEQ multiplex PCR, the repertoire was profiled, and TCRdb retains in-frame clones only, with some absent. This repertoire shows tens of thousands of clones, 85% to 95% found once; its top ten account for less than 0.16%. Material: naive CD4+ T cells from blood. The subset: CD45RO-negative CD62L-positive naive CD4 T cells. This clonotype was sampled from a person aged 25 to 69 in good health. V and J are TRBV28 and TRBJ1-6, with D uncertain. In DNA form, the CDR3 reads TGTGCCAGCAGTTTGGAGGCGGGAGGGATCTCACCCCTCCACTTT. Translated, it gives CASSLEAGGISPLHF.